This T cell receptor beta chain stems from a study of T cell responses to AZD1222 COVID-19 vaccine. Study at large: Researchers grouped second doses given at about 4 or about 12 weeks into one pool.

Germline V gene lookup returns CDR1 LNHDA and CDR2 SQIVND (reference sequence). There are 17 residues in the CDR3. After removal of 4 bases from V and 3 bases from J, the junction contained 11 bases not matched to a gene. Data came from immunoSEQ multiplex PCR; TCRdb stores just in-frame clones and leaves some out. Counted here are around 140,000 clones, around nine tenths occurring once; the ten biggest clones make up 1.5% to 2%. The origin of this receptor is an adult in good health. The V gene is TRBV19, the J gene TRBJ1-2, with 10 bases matching TRBD1. Sequenced material: peripheral blood, taken on day 0 of AZD1222 vaccination. In nucleotides, the CDR3 is TGTGCCAGTAGTAGACCGGGACAGGGGATCTTGGACTATGGCTACACCTTC. Its translation is CASSRPGQGILDYGYTF. The whole variable domain, filled in from reference TRBV19 and TRBJ1-2, reads DGGITQSPKYLFRKEGQNVTLSCEQNLNHDAMYWYRQDPGQGLRLIYYSQIVNDFQKGDIAEGYSVSREKKESFPLTVTSAQKNPTAFYLCASSRPGQGILDYGYTFGSGTRLTVV.